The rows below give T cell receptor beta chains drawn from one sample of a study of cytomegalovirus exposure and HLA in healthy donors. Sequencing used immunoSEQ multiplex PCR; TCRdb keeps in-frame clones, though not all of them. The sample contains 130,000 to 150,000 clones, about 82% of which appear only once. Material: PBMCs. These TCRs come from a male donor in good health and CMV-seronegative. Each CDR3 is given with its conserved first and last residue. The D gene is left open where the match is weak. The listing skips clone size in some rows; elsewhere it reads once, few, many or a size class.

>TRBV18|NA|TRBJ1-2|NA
TGTGCCAGCTCCCGGGACTCAGAAATAGTAGGCTACACCTTC
CASSRDSEIVGYTF
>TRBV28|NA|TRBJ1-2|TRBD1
TGTGCCAGCAGCCAGACAGGGGGCGCACGGCAGTACTGGGATGGCTACACCTTC
CASSQTGGARQYWDGYTF
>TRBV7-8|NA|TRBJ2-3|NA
TGTGCCAGCAGCTTCCGACTAGATACGCAGTATTTT
CASSFRLDTQYF
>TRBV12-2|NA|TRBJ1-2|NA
TGTGCAAGTCGCTTATGGGACAGGGGTTATGGCTACACCTTC
CASRLWDRGYGYTF
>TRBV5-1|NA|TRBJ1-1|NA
TGCGCCAGCAGCTCATCCGGGACAAACACTGAAGCTTTCTTT
CASSSSGTNTEAFF
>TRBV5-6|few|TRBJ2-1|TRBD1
TGTGCCAGCAGCTCCCCCGGGACAGGGGGCTGGAATGAGCAGTTCTTC
CASSSPGTGGWNEQFF
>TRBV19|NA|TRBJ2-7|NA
TGTGCCAGTAAGATACTAGCCCACCCCCTCTACGAGCAGTACTTC
CASKILAHPLYEQYF
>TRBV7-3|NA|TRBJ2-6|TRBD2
TGTGCCAGCAGCTCGCGGACTAGCGCCAACTCTGGGGCCAACGTCCTGACTTTC
CASSSRTSANSGANVLTF
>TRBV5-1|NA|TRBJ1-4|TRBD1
TGCGCCAGCAGCTCCGGGACAGGGGGCGAAAAACTGTTTTTT
CASSSGTGGEKLFF
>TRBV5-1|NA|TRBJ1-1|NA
TGCGCCGCCAAAGTCGGTTCAGGGAACACTGAAGCTTTCTTT
CAAKVGSGNTEAFF
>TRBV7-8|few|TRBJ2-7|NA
TGTGCCAGCAGCAGAACAGGGCTAACCTACGAGCAGTACTTC
CASSRTGLTYEQYF